This T cell receptor (beta chain) appears in the sequencing data of a study of shared clonotypes between healthy human individuals. Study details: Aged 18 to 49, the donors were two women and a few men. Findings of the study overall: The genetic and exposure-history diversity represented was limited by few donors.

In regard to this clone: The antigen is not known.

Every subset had its genomic DNA shared out evenly among several immunoSEQ plates. The input for sorted-subset replicate PCRs was roughly 180 ng DNA, about 29,000 T cell genomes. Repertoires were generated with immunoSEQ multiplex PCR, while TCRdb's copy carries only in-frame clones and drops some. The sample shows 600,000 to 800,000 clones, roughly two thirds of them seen only once. This CDR3 is 14 amino acids long. Germline assignment: CDR1 SGHAT and CDR2 FQNNGV. V was clipped by 4 bases and J by 5 bases, with 15 bases between them. The specimen was memory CD4+ T cells sorted from blood. The subset: CD45RA-negative fraction. This chain connects TRBV11-2 to TRBJ2-7; D possibly uses TRBD1 or TRBD2 (5 bases each). This clonotype was sampled from a woman in her thirties in good health. CDR3 nucleotide sequence: TGTGCCAGCAGCTCAACCAGAGGGGTGAACGAGCAGTACTTC. Translating gives CASSSTRGVNEQYF.